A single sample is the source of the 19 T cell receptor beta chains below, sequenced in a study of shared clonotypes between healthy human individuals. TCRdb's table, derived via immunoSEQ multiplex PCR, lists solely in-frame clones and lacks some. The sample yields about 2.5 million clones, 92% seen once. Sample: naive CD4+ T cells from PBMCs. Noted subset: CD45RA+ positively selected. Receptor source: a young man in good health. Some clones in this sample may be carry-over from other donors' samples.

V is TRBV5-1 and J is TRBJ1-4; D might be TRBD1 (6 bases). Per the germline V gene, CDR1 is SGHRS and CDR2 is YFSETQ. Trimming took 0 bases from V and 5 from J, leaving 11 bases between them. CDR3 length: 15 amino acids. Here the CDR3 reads CASSLVDRTNEKLFF. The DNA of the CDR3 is TGCGCCAGCAGCTTGGTCGACAGGACCAATGAAAAACTGTTTTTT.

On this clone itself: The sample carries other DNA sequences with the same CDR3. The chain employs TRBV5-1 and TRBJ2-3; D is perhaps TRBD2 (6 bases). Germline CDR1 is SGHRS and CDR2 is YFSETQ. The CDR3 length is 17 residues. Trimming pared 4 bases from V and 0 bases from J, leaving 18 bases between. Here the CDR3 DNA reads TGCGCCAGCAGCCTGGGGCTGGCGGGGTATAGCACAGATACGCAGTATTTT. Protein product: CASSLGLAGYSTDTQYF.

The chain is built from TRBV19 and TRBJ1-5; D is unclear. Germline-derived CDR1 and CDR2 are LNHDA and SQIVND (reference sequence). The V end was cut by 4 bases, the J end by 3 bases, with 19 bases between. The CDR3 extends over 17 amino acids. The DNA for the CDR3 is TGTGCCAGTAGTAAAAGAAGTGAGAGAAACTACAATCAGCCCCAGCATTTT. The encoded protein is CASSKRSERNYNQPQHF.

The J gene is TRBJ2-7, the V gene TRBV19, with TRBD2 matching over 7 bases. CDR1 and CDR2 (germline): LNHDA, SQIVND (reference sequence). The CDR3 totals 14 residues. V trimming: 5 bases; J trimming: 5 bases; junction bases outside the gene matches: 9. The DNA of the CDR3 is TGTGCCAGTAGTCCGCGGGAGACCAGGCACGAGCAGTACTTC. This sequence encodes CASSPRETRHEQYF.

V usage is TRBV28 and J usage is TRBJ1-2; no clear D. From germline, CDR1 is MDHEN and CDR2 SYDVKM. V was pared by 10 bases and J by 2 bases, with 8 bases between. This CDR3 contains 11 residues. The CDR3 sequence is CAIFRNYGYTF. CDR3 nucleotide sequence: TGTGCCATCTTCAGGAACTATGGCTACACCTTC.

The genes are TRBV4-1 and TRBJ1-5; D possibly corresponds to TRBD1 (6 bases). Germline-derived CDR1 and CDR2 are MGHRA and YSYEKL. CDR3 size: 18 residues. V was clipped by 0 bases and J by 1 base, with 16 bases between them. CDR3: CASSQELTGSGSNQPQHF. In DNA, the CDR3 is TGCGCCAGCAGCCAAGAACTTACAGGGTCGGGGAGCAATCAGCCCCAGCATTTT.

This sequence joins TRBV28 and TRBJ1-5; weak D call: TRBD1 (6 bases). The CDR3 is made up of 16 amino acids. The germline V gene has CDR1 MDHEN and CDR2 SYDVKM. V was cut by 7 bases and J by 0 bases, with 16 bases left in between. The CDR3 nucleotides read TGTGCCAGCATCCAACAGGGCCACTATAGCAATCAGCCCCAGCATTTT. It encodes CASIQQGHYSNQPQHF. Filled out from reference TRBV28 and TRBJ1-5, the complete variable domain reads DVKVTQSSRYLVKRTGEKVFLECVQDMDHENMFWYRQDPGLGLRLIYFSYDVKMKEKGDIPEGYSVSREKKERFSLILESASTNQTSMYLCASIQQGHYSNQPQHFGDGTRLSIL.

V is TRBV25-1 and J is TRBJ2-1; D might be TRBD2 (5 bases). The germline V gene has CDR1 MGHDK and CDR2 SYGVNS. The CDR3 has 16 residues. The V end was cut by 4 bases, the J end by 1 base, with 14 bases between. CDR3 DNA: TGTGCCAGCAGTGGGTATAGCGCCCCTTCCTACAATGAGCAGTTCTTC. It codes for CASSGYSAPSYNEQFF.

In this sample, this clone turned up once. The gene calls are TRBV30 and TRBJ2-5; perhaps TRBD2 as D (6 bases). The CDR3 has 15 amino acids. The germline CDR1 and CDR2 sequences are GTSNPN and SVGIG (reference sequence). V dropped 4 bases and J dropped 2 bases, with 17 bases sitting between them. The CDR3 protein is CAWNHAGSSQETQYF. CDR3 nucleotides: TGTGCCTGGAACCACGCGGGGAGCTCTCAAGAGACCCAGTACTTC.

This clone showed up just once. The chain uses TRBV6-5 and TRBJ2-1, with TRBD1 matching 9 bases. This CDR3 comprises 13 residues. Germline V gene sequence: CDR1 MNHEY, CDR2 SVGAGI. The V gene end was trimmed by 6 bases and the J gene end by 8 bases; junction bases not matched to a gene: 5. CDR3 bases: TGTGCCAGCAGCGACAGGGGGTCCGATGAGCAGTTCTTC. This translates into CASSDRGSDEQFF.

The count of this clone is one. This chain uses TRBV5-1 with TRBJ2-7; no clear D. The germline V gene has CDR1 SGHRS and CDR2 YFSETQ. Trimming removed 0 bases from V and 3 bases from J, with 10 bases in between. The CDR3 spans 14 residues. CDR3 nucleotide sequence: TGCGCCAGCAGCTTGGAAGCCAATTACTACGAGCAGTACTTC. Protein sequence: CASSLEANYYEQYF.

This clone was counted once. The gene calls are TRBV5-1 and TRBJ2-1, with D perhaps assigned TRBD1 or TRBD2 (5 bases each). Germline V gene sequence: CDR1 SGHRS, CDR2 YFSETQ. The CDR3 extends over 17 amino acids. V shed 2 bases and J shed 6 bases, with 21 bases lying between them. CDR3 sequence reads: CASSFMGVTSLSNEQFF. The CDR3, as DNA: TGCGCCAGCAGCTTCATGGGGGTGACTTCCCTAAGCAATGAGCAGTTCTTC.

The DNA for the CDR3 is TGTGCCAGCAGCCTTGGACAGACTACCCGGGGGACCGGGGAGCTGTTTTTT. Encoded protein: CASSLGQTTRGTGELFF. The V gene is TRBV11-1, the J gene TRBJ2-2; D assignment may be TRBD1 or TRBD2 (6 bases each). Germline CDR1 is SGHAT and CDR2 is FQDESV (reference sequence). The CDR3 loop spans 17 amino acids. The V end lost 5 bases, the J end lost 5 bases, and 21 bases lay between the germline ends. The full variable domain, its missing parts supplied by reference TRBV11-1 and TRBJ2-2, is EAEVAQSPRYKITEKSQAVAFWCDPISGHATLYWYRQILGQGPELLVQFQDESVVDDSQLPKDRFSAERLKGVDSTLKIQPAELGDSAMYLCASSLGQTTRGTGELFFGEGSRLTVL.

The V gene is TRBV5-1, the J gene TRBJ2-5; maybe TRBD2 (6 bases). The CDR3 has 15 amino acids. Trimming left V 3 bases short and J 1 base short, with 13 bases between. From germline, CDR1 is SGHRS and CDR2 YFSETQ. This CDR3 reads CASSSGDLSQETQYF. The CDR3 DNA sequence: TGCGCCAGCAGCTCCGGGGACTTGTCCCAAGAGACCCAGTACTTC. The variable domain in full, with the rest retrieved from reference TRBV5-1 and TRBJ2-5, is KAGVTQTPRYLIKTRGQQVTLSCSPISGHRSVSWYQQTPGQGLQFLFEYFSETQRNKGNFPGRFSGRQFSNSRSEMNVSTLELGDSALYLCASSSGDLSQETQYFGPGTRLLVL.

The CDR3 is CASSYWFREGTGELFF. CDR3 sequence (DNA): TGTGCCAGCAGTTACTGGTTTAGGGAAGGAACCGGGGAGCTGTTTTTT. This sequence joins TRBV6-5 and TRBJ2-2; D gene uncertain. The CDR3 loop spans 16 amino acids. Germline V gene lookup returns CDR1 MNHEY and CDR2 SVGAGI. V lost 1 base, J lost 5 bases, and 14 bases lay in between.

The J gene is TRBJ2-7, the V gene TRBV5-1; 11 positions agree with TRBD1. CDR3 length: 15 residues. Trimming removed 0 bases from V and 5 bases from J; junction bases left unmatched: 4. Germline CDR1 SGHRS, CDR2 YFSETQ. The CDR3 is CASSLVGTGGHEQYF. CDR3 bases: TGCGCCAGCAGCTTGGTTGGGACAGGGGGACACGAGCAGTACTTC.

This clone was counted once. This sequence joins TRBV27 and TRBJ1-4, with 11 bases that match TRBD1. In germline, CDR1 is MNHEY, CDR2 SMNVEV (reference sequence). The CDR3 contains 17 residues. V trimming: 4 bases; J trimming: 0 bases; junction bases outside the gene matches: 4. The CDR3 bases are TGTGCCAGCAGTTCTTGGGGACAGGGGGCAACTAATGAAAAACTGTTTTTT. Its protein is CASSSWGQGATNEKLFF.

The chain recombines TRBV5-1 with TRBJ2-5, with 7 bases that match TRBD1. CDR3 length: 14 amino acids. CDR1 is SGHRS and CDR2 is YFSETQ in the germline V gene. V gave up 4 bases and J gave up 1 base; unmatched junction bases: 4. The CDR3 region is CASSPDRAQETQYF. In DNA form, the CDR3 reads TGCGCCAGCAGCCCAGACAGGGCCCAAGAGACCCAGTACTTC.

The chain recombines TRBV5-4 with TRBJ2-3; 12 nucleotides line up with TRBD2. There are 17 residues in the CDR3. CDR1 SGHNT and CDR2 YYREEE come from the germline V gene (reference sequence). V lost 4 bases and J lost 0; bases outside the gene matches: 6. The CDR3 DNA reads TGTGCCAGCAGCCGACTAGCGGGAGACATCAGCACAGATACGCAGTATTTT. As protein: CASSRLAGDISTDTQYF.